The rows below give T cell receptor beta chains drawn from one sample of a study of cytomegalovirus exposure and HLA in healthy donors. Generated by immunoSEQ multiplex PCR, the TCRdb table keeps only in-frame clones and is missing some. The sample lists roughly 190,000 clones, about 90% occurring once. The sequenced sample was PBMCs. The source is a boy under 10 years old in good health and CMV-seronegative. Each CDR3 is given with its conserved first and last residue. Each record gives: J gene, clone size, V gene, D gene, CDR3 protein, CDR3 DNA. D genes are given only for firm matches. The size of a clone is reported for some rows only, either as once, few or many, or as a class for expanded clones.

>TRBJ2-1|.|TRBV25-1|TRBD2
CASSPEAGSYNEQFF
TGTGCCAGCAGCCCTGAAGCGGGGTCCTACAATGAGCAGTTCTTC
>TRBJ2-7|.|TRBV5-1|.
CASSLPTGTRLYEQYF
TGCGCCAGCAGCCTCCCGACCGGGACAAGATTATACGAGCAGTACTTC
>TRBJ2-7|.|TRBV7-9|.
CSSSLVRSPEQYF
TGTTCCAGCAGCTTGGTTCGGAGCCCCGAGCAGTACTTC
>TRBJ1-1|once|TRBV5-1|.
CASSLGGRSEAFF
TGCGCCAGCAGCTTGGGCGGTAGATCGGAAGCTTTCTTT
>TRBJ1-6|few|TRBV2|.
CASIMNRVVSPLHF
TGTGCCAGCATCATGAACAGGGTAGTTTCACCCCTCCACTTT
>TRBJ2-2|.|TRBV29-1|.
CSSWVGTGELFF
TGCAGCTCCTGGGTCGGGACCGGGGAGCTGTTTTTT
>TRBJ2-2|.|TRBV5-4|.
CASSLGVTNTGELFF
TGTGCCAGCAGCCTCGGGGTGACTAACACCGGGGAGCTGTTTTTT
>TRBJ1-4|.|TRBV7-9|.
CASSYLGPGGLFF
TGTGCCAGCAGCTATCTGGGCCCGGGGGGACTGTTTTTT
>TRBJ2-7|.|TRBV14|.
CASSHTPYEQYF
TGTGCCAGCAGCCACACTCCCTACGAGCAGTACTTC
>TRBJ2-2|.|TRBV2|.
CASSQLARVITGELFF
TGTGCCAGCAGTCAGCTAGCGAGAGTTATCACCGGGGAGCTGTTTTTT
>TRBJ1-2|once|TRBV28|.
CAASGKGYTF
TGTGCCGCTTCGGGGAAGGGCTACACCTTC
>TRBJ2-2|.|TRBV7-8|.
CASSSQGLFGELFF
TGTGCCAGCAGCTCGCAGGGGCTCTTCGGGGAGCTGTTTTTT
>TRBJ2-1|.|TRBV29-1|TRBD1
CSVDARDSYNEQFF
TGCAGCGTTGACGCTAGGGACAGCTACAATGAGCAGTTCTTC
>TRBJ1-5|.|TRBV27|TRBD1
CASSPLRTGGNLSNQPQHF
TGTGCCAGCAGCCCTCTCCGGACAGGGGGGAACCTTAGCAATCAGCCCCAGCATTTT
>TRBJ2-1|few|TRBV6-1|.
CASSEVGETEQFF
TGTGCCAGCAGTGAAGTGGGAGAGACTGAGCAGTTCTTC
>TRBJ2-2|.|TRBV7-9|.
CASSGAGGHAGELFF
TGTGCCAGCAGCGGGGCCGGGGGGCACGCCGGGGAGCTGTTTTTT